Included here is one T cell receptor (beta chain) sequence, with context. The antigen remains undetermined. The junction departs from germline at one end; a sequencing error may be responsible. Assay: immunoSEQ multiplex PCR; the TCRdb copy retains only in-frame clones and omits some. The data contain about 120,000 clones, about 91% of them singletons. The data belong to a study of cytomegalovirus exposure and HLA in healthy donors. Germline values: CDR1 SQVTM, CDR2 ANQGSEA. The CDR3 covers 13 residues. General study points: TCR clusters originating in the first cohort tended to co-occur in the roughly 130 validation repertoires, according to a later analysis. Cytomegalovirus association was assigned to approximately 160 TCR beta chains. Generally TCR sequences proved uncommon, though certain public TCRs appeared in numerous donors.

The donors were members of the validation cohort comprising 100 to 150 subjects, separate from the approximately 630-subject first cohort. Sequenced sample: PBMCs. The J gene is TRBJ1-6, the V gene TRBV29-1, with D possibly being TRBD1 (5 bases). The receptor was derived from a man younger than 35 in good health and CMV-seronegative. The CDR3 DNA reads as TGCAGCGTCCGGGACTCCAATAATTCACCCCTCCACTTT. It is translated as CSVRDSNNSPLHF.